This T cell receptor (beta chain) comes out of a study of OX40 agonist ivuxolimab in advanced cancers. Study context: Patients were under 90% male with ages roughly 20 to 90, mean 60. General study results and limits: The mean number of expanded clones was higher in CD8+ T cells than in CD4+. The antigen specificity of the peripheral T cells (those that were expanded) was not determined.

Data came from immunoSEQ multiplex PCR; TCRdb stores just in-frame clones and leaves some out. The data contain around 95,000 clones, 85% to 95% of them singletons. CDR3 length equals 14 residues. CDR1 and CDR2 from the germline V gene are SGHRS and YFSETQ. V was pared by 4 bases and J by 4 bases, with 5 bases of the junction left unmatched. With regard to this clone: Its specificity is unknown.

Sequencing was performed on CD4+ or CD8+ T cells sorted from blood, taken in a trial of the OX40 agonist ivuxolimab. The chain employs TRBV5-1 and TRBJ2-5; TRBD1 matches 9 bases. This receptor was obtained from an adult with an advanced solid tumor such as melanoma, head and neck, liver or kidney cancer. The CDR3 here is CASSQGQGTETQYF. CDR3 DNA: TGCGCCAGCAGCCAGGGACAGGGTACAGAGACCCAGTACTTC.